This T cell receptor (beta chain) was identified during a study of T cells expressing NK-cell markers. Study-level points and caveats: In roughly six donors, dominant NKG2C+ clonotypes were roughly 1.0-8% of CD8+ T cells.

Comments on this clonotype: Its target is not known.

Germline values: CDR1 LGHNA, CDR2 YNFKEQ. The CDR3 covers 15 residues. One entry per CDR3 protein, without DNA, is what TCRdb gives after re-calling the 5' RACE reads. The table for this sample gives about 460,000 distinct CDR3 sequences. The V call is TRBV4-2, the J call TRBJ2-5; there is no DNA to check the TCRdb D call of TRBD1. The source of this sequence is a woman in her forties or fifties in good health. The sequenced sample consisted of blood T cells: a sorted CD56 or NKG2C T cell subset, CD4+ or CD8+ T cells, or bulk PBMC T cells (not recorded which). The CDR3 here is CASSPFAGQEETQYF.